Only a few counts were recorded for the clone carrying this T cell receptor beta chain. Its antigen is currently unknown. The CDR3 spans 15 residues. CDR1 is SGHRS and CDR2 is YFSETQ in the germline V gene. These data come from a study of blood T cells in healthy people across ages. A J-beta primer mix and a sample-barcoded 5' primer were used in a second PCR of about 7 to 12 cycles. All samples gave at least 2.5 million CDR3-containing paired-end reads. TCRdb independently ran MiXCR on the 5' RACE reads; one entry per CDR3 protein. The sample lists hundreds of thousands of distinct CDR3 sequences, roughly 21% seen once, with roughly 3.9% in the top ten. Overall study findings and caveats: Diversity of TCR beta per million T cells declined in a roughly linear way with age.

This receptor was identified in a man aged 70-80 years in good health. The rearrangement links TRBV5-1 to TRBJ2-5, with D possibly being TRBD2 (6 bases). TRBJ2-1 matches the DNA end more closely, so the J call is doubtful. The material sequenced was blood. The chain's CDR3 is CASSLASSAKNEQFF. The DNA of the CDR3 is TGCGCCAGCAGCTTGGCTTCTAGCGCCAAAAATGAGCAGTTCTTC.